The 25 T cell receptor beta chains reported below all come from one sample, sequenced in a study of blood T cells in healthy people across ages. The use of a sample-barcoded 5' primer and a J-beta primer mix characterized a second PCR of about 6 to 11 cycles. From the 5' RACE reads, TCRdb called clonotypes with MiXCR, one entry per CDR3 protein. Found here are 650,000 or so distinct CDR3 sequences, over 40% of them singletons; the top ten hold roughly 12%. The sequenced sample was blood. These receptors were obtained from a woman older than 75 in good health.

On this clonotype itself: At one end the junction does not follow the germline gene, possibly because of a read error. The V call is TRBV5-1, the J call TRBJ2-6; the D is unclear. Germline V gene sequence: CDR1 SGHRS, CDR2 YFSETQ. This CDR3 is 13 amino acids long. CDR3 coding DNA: TGCGCCAGCAGCTTGGGTGGGACCAACGTCCTGACTTTC. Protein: CASSLGGTNVLTF.

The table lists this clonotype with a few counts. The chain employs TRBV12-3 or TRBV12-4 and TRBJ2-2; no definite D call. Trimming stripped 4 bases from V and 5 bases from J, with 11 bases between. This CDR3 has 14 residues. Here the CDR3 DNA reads TGTGCCAGCAGTTCGGGCTTGGAAACCGGGGAGCTGTTTTTT. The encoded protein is CASSSGLETGELFF.

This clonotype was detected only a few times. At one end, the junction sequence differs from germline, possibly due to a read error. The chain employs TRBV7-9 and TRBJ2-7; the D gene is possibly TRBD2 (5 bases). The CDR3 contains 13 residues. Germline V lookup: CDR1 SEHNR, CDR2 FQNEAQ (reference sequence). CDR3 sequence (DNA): TGTGCCTGCAGCACGTCTAGCAAAAATGAGCAGTACTTC. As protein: CACSTSSKNEQYF.

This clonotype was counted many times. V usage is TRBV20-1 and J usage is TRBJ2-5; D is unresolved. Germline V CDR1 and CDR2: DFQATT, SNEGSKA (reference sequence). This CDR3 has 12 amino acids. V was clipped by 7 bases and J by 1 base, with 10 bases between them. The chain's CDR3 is CSVGDSQETQYF. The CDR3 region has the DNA TGCAGTGTTGGTGACTCCCAAGAGACCCAGTACTTC.

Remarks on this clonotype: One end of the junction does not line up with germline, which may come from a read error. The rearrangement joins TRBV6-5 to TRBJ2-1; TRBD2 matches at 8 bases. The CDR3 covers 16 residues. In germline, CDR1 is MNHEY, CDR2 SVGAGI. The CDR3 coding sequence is TGTGCCAGCAGTAACTCCGGGACTAGGGGGGGCAATGAGCAGTTCTTC. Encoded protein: CASSNSGTRGGNEQFF.

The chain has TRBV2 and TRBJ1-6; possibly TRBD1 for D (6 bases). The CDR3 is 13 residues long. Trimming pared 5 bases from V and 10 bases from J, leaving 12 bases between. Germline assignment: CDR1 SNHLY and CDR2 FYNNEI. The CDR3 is CASSRGVGSPLHF. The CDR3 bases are TGTGCCAGCAGTAGGGGGGTTGGCTCACCCCTCCACTTT.

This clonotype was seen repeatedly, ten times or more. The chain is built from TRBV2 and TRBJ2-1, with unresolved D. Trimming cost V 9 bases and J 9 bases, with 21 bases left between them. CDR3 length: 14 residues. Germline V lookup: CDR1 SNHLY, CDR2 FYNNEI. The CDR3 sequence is CASNSPGLVTEQFF. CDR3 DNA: TGTGCCAGTAACTCCCCGGGCCTGGTCACTGAGCAGTTCTTC.

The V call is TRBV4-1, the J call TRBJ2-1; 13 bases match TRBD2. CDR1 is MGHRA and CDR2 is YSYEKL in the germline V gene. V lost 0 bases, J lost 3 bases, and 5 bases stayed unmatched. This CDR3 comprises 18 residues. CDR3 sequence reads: CASSQEGTSGGGYNEQFF. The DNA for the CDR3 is TGCGCCAGCAGCCAAGAAGGCACTAGCGGGGGGGGCTACAATGAGCAGTTCTTC.

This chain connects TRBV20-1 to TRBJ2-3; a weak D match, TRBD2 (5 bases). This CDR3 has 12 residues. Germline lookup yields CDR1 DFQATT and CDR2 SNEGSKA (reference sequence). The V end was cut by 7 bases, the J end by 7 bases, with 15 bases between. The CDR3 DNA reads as TGCAGTGGTATCGAGGAGGCGAATACGCAGTATTTT. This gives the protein CSGIEEANTQYF.

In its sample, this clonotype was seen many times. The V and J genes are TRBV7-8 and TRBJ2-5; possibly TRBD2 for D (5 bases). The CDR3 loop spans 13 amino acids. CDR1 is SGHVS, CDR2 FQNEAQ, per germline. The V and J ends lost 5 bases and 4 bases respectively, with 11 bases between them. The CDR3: CASSARGRETQYF. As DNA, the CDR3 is TGTGCCAGCAGCGCTAGAGGGCGAGAGACCCAGTACTTC.

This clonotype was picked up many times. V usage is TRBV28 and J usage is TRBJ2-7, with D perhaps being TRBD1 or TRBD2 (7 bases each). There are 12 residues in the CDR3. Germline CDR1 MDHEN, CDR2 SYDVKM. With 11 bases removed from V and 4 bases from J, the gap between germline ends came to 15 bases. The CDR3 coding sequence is TGTGCCCTACAGGGGAGGGGTTACGAGCAGTACTTC. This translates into CALQGRGYEQYF.

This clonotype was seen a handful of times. The CDR3 region is CASRPGWHEAFF. The CDR3 DNA sequence: TGTGCCAGCAGGCCCGGCTGGCACGAAGCTTTCTTT. The genes are TRBV2 and TRBJ1-1; D unresolved. CDR1 and CDR2 from the germline V gene are SNHLY and FYNNEI. The CDR3 runs 12 residues. The germline V and J ends were trimmed by 6 bases and 8 bases, with 13 bases remaining between them.

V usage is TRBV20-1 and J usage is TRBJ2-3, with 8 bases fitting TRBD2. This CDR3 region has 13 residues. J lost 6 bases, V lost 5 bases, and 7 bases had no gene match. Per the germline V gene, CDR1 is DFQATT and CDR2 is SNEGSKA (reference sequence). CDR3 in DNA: TGCAGTGCTGTACGGGCGGGAGGTGATACGCAGTATTTT. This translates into CSAVRAGGDTQYF.

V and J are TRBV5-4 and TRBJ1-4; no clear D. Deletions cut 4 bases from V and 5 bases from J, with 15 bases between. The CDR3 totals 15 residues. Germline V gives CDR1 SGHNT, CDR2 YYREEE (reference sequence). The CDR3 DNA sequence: TGTGCCAGCAGCCGAGGAGTGAACGGCAATGAAAAACTGTTTTTT. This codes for CASSRGVNGNEKLFF. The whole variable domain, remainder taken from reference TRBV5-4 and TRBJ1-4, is ETGVTQSPTHLIKTRGQQVTLRCSSQSGHNTVSWYQQALGQGPQFIFQYYREEENGRGNFPPRFSGLQFPNYSSELNVNALELDDSALYLCASSRGVNGNEKLFFGSGTQLSVL.

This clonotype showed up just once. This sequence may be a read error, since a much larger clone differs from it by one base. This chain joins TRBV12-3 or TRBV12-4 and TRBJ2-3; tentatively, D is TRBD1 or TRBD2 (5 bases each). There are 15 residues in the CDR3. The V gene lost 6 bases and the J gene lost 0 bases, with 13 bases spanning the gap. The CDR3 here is CASRTGRTSTDTQYF. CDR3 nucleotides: TGTGCCAGCAGGACGGGACGAACGAGCACAGATACGCAGTATTTT.

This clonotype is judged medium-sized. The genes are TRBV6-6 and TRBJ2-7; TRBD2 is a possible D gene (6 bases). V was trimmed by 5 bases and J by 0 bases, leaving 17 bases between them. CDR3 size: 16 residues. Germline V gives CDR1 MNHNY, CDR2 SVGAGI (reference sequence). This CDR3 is CASSTAGTHSSYEQYF. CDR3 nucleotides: TGTGCCAGCAGTACCGCGGGGACTCACAGCTCCTACGAGCAGTACTTC.

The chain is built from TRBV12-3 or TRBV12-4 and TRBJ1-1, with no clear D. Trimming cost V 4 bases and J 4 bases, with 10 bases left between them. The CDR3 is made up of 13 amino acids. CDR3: CASSSDISTEAFF. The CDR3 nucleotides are TGTGCCAGCAGTTCCGACATCTCCACTGAAGCTTTCTTT.

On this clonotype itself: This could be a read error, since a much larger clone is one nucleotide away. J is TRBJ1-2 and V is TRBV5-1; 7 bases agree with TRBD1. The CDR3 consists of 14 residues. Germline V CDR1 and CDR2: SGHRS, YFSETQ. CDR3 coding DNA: TGCGCCAACAGCGCTGACAGGGTATACTATGGCTACACCTTC. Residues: CANSADRVYYGYTF.

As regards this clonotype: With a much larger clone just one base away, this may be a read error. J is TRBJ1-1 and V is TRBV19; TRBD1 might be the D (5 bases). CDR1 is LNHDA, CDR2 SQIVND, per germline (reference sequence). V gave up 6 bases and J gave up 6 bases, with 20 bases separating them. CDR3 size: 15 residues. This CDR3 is CASRLGGSGYSEAFF. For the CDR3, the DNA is TGTGCCAGTAGGCTGGGGGGATCGGGTTATTCTGAAGCTTTCTTT.

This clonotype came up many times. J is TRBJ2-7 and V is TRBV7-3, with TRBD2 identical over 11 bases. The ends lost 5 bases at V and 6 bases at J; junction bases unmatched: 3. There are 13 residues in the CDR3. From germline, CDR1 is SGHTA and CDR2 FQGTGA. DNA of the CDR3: TGTGCCAGCAGCATGGGACTAGCGGTCGAGCAGTACTTC. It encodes CASSMGLAVEQYF.

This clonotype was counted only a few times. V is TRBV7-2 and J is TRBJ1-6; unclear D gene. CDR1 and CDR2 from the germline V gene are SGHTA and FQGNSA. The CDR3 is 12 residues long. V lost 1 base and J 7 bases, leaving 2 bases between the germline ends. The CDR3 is CASSLVNSPLHF. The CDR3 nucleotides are TGTGCCAGCAGCTTAGTAAATTCACCCCTCCACTTT. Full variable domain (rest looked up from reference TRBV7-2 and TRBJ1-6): GAGVSQSPSNKVTEKGKDVELRCDPISGHTALYWYRQSLGQGLEFLIYFQGNSAPDKSGLPSDRFSAERTGGSVSTLTIQRTQQEDSAVYLCASSLVNSPLHFGNGTRLTVT.

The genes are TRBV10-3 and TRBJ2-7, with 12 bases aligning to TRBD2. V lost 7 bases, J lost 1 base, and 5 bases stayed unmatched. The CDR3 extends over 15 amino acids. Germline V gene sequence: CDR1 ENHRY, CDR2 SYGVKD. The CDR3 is CAINIGLAGSYEQYF. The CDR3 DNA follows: TGTGCCATCAACATCGGACTAGCGGGGTCCTACGAGCAGTACTTC.

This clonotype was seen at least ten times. The CDR3 spells CASSEIRGARSYNEQFF. CDR3 bases: TGTGCCAGCAGTGAAATCCGGGGGGCTAGGTCCTACAATGAGCAGTTCTTC. This chain joins TRBV25-1 and TRBJ2-1, with a weak D call TRBD2 (7 bases). CDR1 and CDR2 (germline): MGHDK, SYGVNS. With 2 bases removed from V and 1 base from J, the gap between germline ends came to 15 bases. This CDR3 is built from 17 residues.

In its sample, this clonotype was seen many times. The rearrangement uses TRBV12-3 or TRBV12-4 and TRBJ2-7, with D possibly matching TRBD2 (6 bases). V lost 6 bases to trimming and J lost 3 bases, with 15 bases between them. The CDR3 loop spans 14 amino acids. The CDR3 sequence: CASRRSGGNYEQYF. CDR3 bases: TGTGCCAGCAGAAGGAGCGGAGGGAACTACGAGCAGTACTTC.

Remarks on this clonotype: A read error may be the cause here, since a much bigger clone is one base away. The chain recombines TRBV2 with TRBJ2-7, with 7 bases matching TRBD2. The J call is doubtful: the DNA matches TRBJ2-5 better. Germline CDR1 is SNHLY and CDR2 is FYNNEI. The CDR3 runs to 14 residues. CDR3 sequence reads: CANSEAGLDETQYF. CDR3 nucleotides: TGTGCCAACAGTGAAGCTGGACTAGATGAGACCCAGTACTTC.